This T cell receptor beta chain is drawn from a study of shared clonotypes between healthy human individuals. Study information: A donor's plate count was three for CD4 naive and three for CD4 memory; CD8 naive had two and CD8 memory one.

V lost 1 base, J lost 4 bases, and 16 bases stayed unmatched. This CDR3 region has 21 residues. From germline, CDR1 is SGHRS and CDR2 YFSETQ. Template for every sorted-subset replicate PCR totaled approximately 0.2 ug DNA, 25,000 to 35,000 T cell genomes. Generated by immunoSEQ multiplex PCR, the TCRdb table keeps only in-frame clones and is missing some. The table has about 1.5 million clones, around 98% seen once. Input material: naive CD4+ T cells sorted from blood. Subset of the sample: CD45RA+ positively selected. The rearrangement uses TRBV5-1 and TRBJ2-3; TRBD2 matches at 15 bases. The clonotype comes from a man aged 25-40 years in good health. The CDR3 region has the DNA TGCGCCAGCAGCTTGCCCCCCAGGACTAGCGGGAGGGCCGTATCGGCAGATACGCAGTATTTT. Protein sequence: CASSLPPRTSGRAVSADTQYF.